One and the same sample provided the 7 T cell receptor beta chains below, sequenced in a study of metastatic and nonmetastatic thyroid tumors. All patients reached thyroid surgery having received no treatment beforehand. TCRdb re-analyzed the PCR reads using MiXCR. The data show 12,000 to 15,000 clones, around 4% seen once. Sequenced sample: tumor tissue. The receptors come from a female donor with papillary thyroid cancer or a benign thyroid nodule (not recorded which). Some clones in this sample may be carry-over from other donors' samples.

A few counts support this clone. The gene calls are TRBV13 and TRBJ2-2; D possibly corresponds to TRBD1 (5 bases). V was pared by 6 bases and J by 2 bases, with 10 bases between. CDR1 and CDR2 from the germline V gene are PRHDT and FYEKMQ (reference sequence). The length of the CDR3 is 14 residues. The CDR3, as DNA: TGTGCCAGCAGAGTGCAGGGTAACACCGGGGAGCTGTTTTTT. This translates into CASRVQGNTGELFF.

In its sample, this clone is medium-sized (0.01 to 0.1%). The chain employs TRBV6-2 or TRBV6-3 and TRBJ2-2, with D maybe TRBD2 (5 bases). Trimming stripped 5 bases from V and 7 bases from J, with 23 bases between. CDR1 is MNHEY, CDR2 SVGEGT, per germline. The CDR3 sequence is 17 residues long. The CDR3 nucleotides read TGTGCCAGCAGTCCCCTTACAGACCGACGGGGTGGCGGGGAGCTGTTTTTT. The encoded protein is CASSPLTDRRGGGELFF.

In this sample, this clone turned up a few times. The chain couples TRBV28 to TRBJ2-1, with 10 bases that match TRBD2. Trimming removed 5 bases from V and 9 bases from J; junction bases left unmatched: 10. CDR1 is MDHEN, CDR2 SYDVKM, per germline. This CDR3 has 15 amino acids. The CDR3 DNA reads TGTGCCAGCAGTCCCGCAACTAGCGGGATGGTTGAGCAGTTCTTC. Translated, it gives CASSPATSGMVEQFF.

The chain couples TRBV6-1 to TRBJ2-3; 8 nucleotides match TRBD1. Unmatched junction bases numbered 1, after V lost 7 bases and J lost 4 bases. The CDR3 sequence is 12 residues long. CDR1 MNHNS and CDR2 SASEGT come from the germline V gene. The CDR3 DNA reads as TGTGCCAGCACGGGACAGGCAGATACGCAGTATTTT. Its translation is CASTGQADTQYF.

This chain connects TRBV2 to TRBJ2-7; 7 bases agree with TRBD1. Looked up from germline, CDR1 is SNHLY and CDR2 is FYNNEI. V shed 5 bases and J 6 bases; nucleotides not matched to a gene: 7. The CDR3 extends over 13 amino acids. This chain's CDR3 is CASSTLQGSEQYF. In nucleotides, the CDR3 is TGTGCCAGCAGTACCTTACAGGGGAGCGAGCAGTACTTC.

This clone ranks as medium-sized (0.01 to 0.1%). The chain recombines TRBV11-1 with TRBJ2-2, with 8 bases lining up with TRBD1. The germline gives CDR1 SGHAT, CDR2 FQDESV (reference sequence). The CDR3 loop spans 15 amino acids. Trimming cost V 5 bases and J 8 bases; bases outside gene matches: 10. CDR3 DNA: TGTGCCAGCAGCCCCCTCCAGGGGGCAGCTGGGGAGCTGTTTTTT. This gives the protein CASSPLQGAAGELFF.

This clone has ten or more counts. It may be a read error: a sequence one base away is much more abundant. The rearrangement joins TRBV9 to TRBJ2-1; D is possibly TRBD1 or TRBD2 (5 bases each). The CDR3 is 15 residues long. The V gene's germline CDR1 is SGDLS and CDR2 YYNGEE. CDR3 coding DNA: TGTGTCAGCAGTGGGGACGGGACGCCCGACAATGAGCAGTTCTTC. This translates into CVSSGDGTPDNEQFF.